This record covers a single T cell receptor beta chain. These data belong to a study of blood T cell repertoires in COVID-19. Across the study: Italy, Spain and the United States were the sources of the convalescent and acute COVID-19 samples. PBMCs, B-cell-depleted T cells, or T cells provided the cDNA or gDNA that made up the material.

The CDR3 contains 15 residues. Per the germline V gene, CDR1 is MGHRA and CDR2 is YSYEKL. V dropped 0 bases and J dropped 0 bases, with 9 bases sitting between them. Per the original data handling: For nucleated cells, counts were estimated from reference gene primer amplification. The protocol was immunoSEQ multiplex PCR, while the TCRdb copy is restricted to in-frame clones and leaves out a portion. V, J and clone size are taken as reported in that table, and D and trimming were inferred from the DNA itself. The sample consists of about 210,000 clones, more than 85% of them appearing once. This receptor was obtained from a middle-aged man with acute or convalescent COVID-19. The source material was peripheral blood. This chain connects TRBV4-1 to TRBJ2-7; possibly TRBD1 for D (5 bases). The CDR3 sequence: CASSQEERGSYEQYF. In DNA form, the CDR3 reads TGCGCCAGCAGCCAAGAGGAAAGGGGCTCCTACGAGCAGTACTTC.